The next 26 T cell receptor beta chains were all read from a single sample in a study of technical replicates of blood from a few donors (dated 2017 in TCRdb). The library was obtained by the immunoSEQ multiplex PCR assay. This is the immuneACCESS table as TCRdb keeps it, with only in-frame sequences that have V and J called. A part of the clones is gone; compared with another copy, unresolved V genes explain less than half, and the rest is unexplained. The sample profile shows about 70,000 clones; just over 90% of them were found once. The leading ten clones occupy about 4.9% of the sample. Sample: PBMCs. The receptors were gathered from a human donor in good health. Some clones in this sample may be carry-over from other donors' samples.

CDR3 sequence (DNA): TGTGCCAGCAGCCAGACTAGCGGGGGGGTCGGGGAGCAGTTCTTC. Its protein is CASSQTSGGVGEQFF. V and J are TRBV7-9 and TRBJ2-1; TRBD2 agrees at 14 bases. CDR3 length equals 15 residues. The V and J ends lost 5 bases and 10 bases, in that order; junction bases with no gene match: 7. Germline V gives CDR1 SEHNR, CDR2 FQNEAQ (reference sequence).

The V gene is TRBV29-1, the J gene TRBJ2-2; 8 bases are a match to TRBD1. Unmatched junction bases numbered 2, after V lost 4 bases and J lost 1 base. CDR1 is SQVTM, CDR2 ANQGSEA, per germline. The CDR3 sequence is 14 residues long. CDR3 protein: CSVGDRWNTGELFF. The CDR3 DNA sequence: TGCAGCGTTGGGGACAGGTGGAACACCGGGGAGCTGTTTTTT.

This chain connects TRBV10-3 to TRBJ1-2, with 7 bases that match TRBD1. This CDR3 is built from 13 residues. Trimming at V came to 4 bases and at J to 5 bases, leaving 4 bases not matched to a gene. The germline gives CDR1 ENHRY, CDR2 SYGVKD. This CDR3 is CAISVEGAYGYTF. The DNA of the CDR3 is TGTGCCATCAGTGTCGAGGGGGCTTATGGCTACACCTTC.

V and J are TRBV30 and TRBJ2-2, with 8 bases aligning to TRBD2. Trimming removed 4 bases from V and 4 bases from J; junction bases left unmatched: 2. The length of the CDR3 is 13 residues. The germline V gene encodes CDR1 GTSNPN and CDR2 SVGIG (reference sequence). The CDR3 region is CAWIRGGTGELFF. For the CDR3, the DNA is TGTGCCTGGATTCGGGGGGGCACCGGGGAGCTGTTTTTT.

The V and J genes are TRBV7-3 and TRBJ2-7; D not certain. The CDR3 consists of 16 residues. The V gene's germline CDR1 is SGHTA and CDR2 FQGTGA. Trimming removed 0 bases from V and 2 bases from J, with 14 bases in between. CDR3: CASSLTFAKPPYEQYF. The CDR3 DNA is TGTGCCAGCAGCTTAACGTTTGCGAAACCCCCCTACGAGCAGTACTTC.

The chain joins TRBV5-1 to TRBJ2-5, with D tentatively TRBD2 (5 bases). With the DNA end fitting TRBJ2-7 better, the J assignment may be wrong. Germline V gives CDR1 SGHRS, CDR2 YFSETQ. This CDR3 region has 12 residues. As DNA, the CDR3 is TGCGCCAGCAAAGCGGATAGCTACGAGCAGTACTTC. Its translation: CASKADSYEQYF.

The rearrangement links TRBV7-2 to TRBJ2-7; TRBD2 matches 13 bases. Germline V CDR1 and CDR2: SGHTA, FQGNSA. The CDR3 length is 15 residues. The J segment lost 6 bases and the V segment lost 5 bases, leaving 7 bases of the junction unmatched. CDR3 sequence (DNA): TGTGCCAGCAGCACCACAGGACTAGCGGGGGTCGAGCAGTACTTC. The encoded protein is CASSTTGLAGVEQYF.

The rearrangement uses TRBV30 and TRBJ2-7; D unclear. Germline-derived CDR1 and CDR2 are GTSNPN and SVGIG (reference sequence). Trimming shortened V by 2 bases and J by 7 bases, and 6 bases separated the two germline ends. CDR3 length equals 10 residues. The CDR3 coding sequence is TGTGCCTGGAGTATAGTTGAGCAGTACTTC. Translating it yields CAWSIVEQYF. Looking up the rest from reference TRBV30 and TRBJ2-7 gives the full variable domain: SQTIHQWPATLVQPVGSPLSLECTVEGTSNPNLYWYRQAAGRGLQLLFYSVGIGQISSEVPQNLSASRPQDRQFILSSKKLLLSDSGFYLCAWSIVEQYFGPGTRLTVT.

The chain is built from TRBV7-9 and TRBJ1-2, with TRBD1 as a possible D gene (6 bases). The CDR3 extends over 14 amino acids. The germline V and J ends were trimmed by 3 bases and 4 bases, with 12 bases remaining between them. Germline-derived CDR1 and CDR2 are SEHNR and FQNEAQ (reference sequence). CDR3 in DNA: TGTGCCAGCAGCTTGGGGGGGCGCAGCTATGGCTACACCTTC. Amino acid sequence: CASSLGGRSYGYTF.

This chain joins TRBV2 and TRBJ1-4; 9 positions agree with TRBD1. The CDR3 extends over 13 amino acids. CDR1 and CDR2 from the germline V gene are SNHLY and FYNNEI. The V segment lost 8 bases and the J segment 8 bases; nucleotides outside the gene matches: 6. CDR3 coding DNA: TGTGCCAGCGGGGGACAGGGACCCGAAAAACTGTTTTTT. As protein: CASGGQGPEKLFF.

V and J are TRBV2 and TRBJ2-5; weak D call: TRBD2 (6 bases). This CDR3 contains 13 residues. V gave up 2 bases and J gave up 9 bases, with 13 bases separating them. Germline loops: CDR1 SNHLY, CDR2 FYNNEI. CDR3 DNA: TGTGCCAGCAGTGAAAGGCTAGCGCTTGCCCAGTACTTC. Its protein product is CASSERLALAQYF.

This chain connects TRBV7-7 to TRBJ2-5; the D is unclear. The CDR3 length is 13 residues. Looked up from germline, CDR1 is SSHAT and CDR2 is FNYEAQ (reference sequence). V was trimmed by 2 bases and J by 2 bases, leaving 6 bases between them. CDR3: CASSLQRQETQYF. CDR3 in DNA: TGTGCCAGCAGCTTACAACGGCAAGAGACCCAGTACTTC. Complete variable domain (other parts from reference TRBV7-7 and TRBJ2-5): GAGVSQSPRYKVTKRGQDVTLRCDPISSHATLYWYQQALGQGPEFLTYFNYEAQPDKSGLPSDRFSAERPEGSISTLTIQRTEQRDSAMYRCASSLQRQETQYFGPGTRLLVL.

This clone appeared a few times. The chain couples TRBV13 to TRBJ1-2, with D maybe TRBD1 (5 bases). V was pared by 6 bases and J by 3 bases, with 8 bases between. Germline V gives CDR1 PRHDT, CDR2 FYEKMQ (reference sequence). The CDR3 spans 12 residues. The CDR3 sequence is CASSRRDYGYTF. CDR3 sequence (DNA): TGTGCCAGCAGTCGCAGGGACTATGGCTACACCTTC.

The rearrangement uses TRBV12-5 and TRBJ2-3, with 7 bases fitting TRBD1. The V segment lost 11 bases and the J segment 1 base; nucleotides outside the gene matches: 3. CDR3 size: 12 residues. Germline-derived CDR1 and CDR2 are LGHNT and FRNRAP. CDR3: CAVTGGTDTQYF. CDR3 coding DNA: TGTGCTGTCACAGGGGGCACAGATACGCAGTATTTT.

This clone was observed a single time. This chain connects TRBV29-1 to TRBJ2-7; 8 positions agree with TRBD1. The CDR3 contains 14 residues. Germline CDR1 is SQVTM and CDR2 is ANQGSEA. The J segment lost 6 bases and the V segment lost 7 bases, leaving 14 bases of the junction unmatched. As DNA, the CDR3 is TGCAGCGCGACCAGGGGGCGAGTGTTTAGCGAGCAGTACTTC. It codes for CSATRGRVFSEQYF.

This clone appeared a few times. The chain joins TRBV7-9 to TRBJ1-6, with D uncertain. Per germline, CDR1 SEHNR and CDR2 FQNEAQ (reference sequence). CDR3 length: 15 amino acids. Trimming pared 2 bases from V and 9 bases from J, leaving 14 bases between. The CDR3 nucleotides read TGTGCCAGCAGCTTAATCGGGGTCTCGGGTTCACCCCTCCACTTT. Protein product: CASSLIGVSGSPLHF.

The V and J genes are TRBV5-1 and TRBJ2-7; 7 positions agree with TRBD1. The trim removed 4 bases at V and 0 bases at J, leaving 10 bases unmatched. This CDR3 comprises 16 residues. CDR1 is SGHRS, CDR2 YFSETQ, per germline. This chain's CDR3 is CASSPRRRGSSYEQYF. Here the CDR3 DNA reads TGCGCCAGCAGCCCGCGCCGCAGGGGGTCCTCCTACGAGCAGTACTTC.

The genes are TRBV18 and TRBJ2-7; D might be TRBD1 (5 bases). The CDR3 has 16 residues. The V and J ends lost 0 bases and 7 bases respectively, with 19 bases between them. Germline V gives CDR1 KGHSH, CDR2 LQKENI. CDR3 protein: CASSPPVGALPREQYF. The CDR3 DNA reads as TGTGCCAGCTCACCACCGGTTGGGGCCCTGCCTCGTGAGCAGTACTTC.

The chain recombines TRBV4-1 with TRBJ2-3; 16 bases match TRBD2. J was trimmed by 8 bases and V by 8 bases; bases with no gene match: 16. Looked up from germline, CDR1 is MGHRA and CDR2 is YSYEKL. This CDR3 comprises 18 residues. The CDR3 loop reads CASSVPGTSGGALSTQYF. CDR3 in DNA: TGCGCCAGCTCAGTCCCCGGGACTAGCGGGGGGGCCCTCAGTACGCAGTATTTT.

V is TRBV5-4 and J is TRBJ2-1, with D uncertain. From germline, CDR1 is SGHNT and CDR2 YYREEE (reference sequence). Deletions cut 4 bases from V and 15 bases from J, with 20 bases between. The CDR3 runs 13 residues. The CDR3 DNA follows: TGTGCCAGCAGCCCGGAGCCCCTAGGTTTTGGGTTCTTC. It is translated as CASSPEPLGFGFF.

The rearrangement joins TRBV10-1 to TRBJ2-7; D is possibly TRBD1 (6 bases). Trimming took 2 bases from V and 6 from J, leaving 23 bases between them. Germline assignment: CDR1 WNHNN and CDR2 SYGVQD (reference sequence). The CDR3 length is 17 residues. CDR3 coding DNA: TGCGCCAGCAGTGAGCCGGGACAAAGCACGGAAACGGGCGAGCAGTACTTC. It translates to CASSEPGQSTETGEQYF.

The gene calls are TRBV7-9 and TRBJ2-1; 8 bases map to TRBD2. The CDR3 is 12 residues long. V trimming: 8 bases; J trimming: 7 bases; junction bases outside the gene matches: 4. Germline CDR1 is SEHNR and CDR2 is FQNEAQ (reference sequence). The CDR3 is CASPREGNEQFF. Here the CDR3 DNA reads TGTGCCAGCCCCCGGGAGGGGAATGAGCAGTTCTTC.

This sequence joins TRBV19 and TRBJ2-1, with 13 bases lining up with TRBD2. J gave up 10 bases and V 5 bases, and 8 bases lay outside the gene matches. This CDR3 comprises 15 residues. CDR1 and CDR2 (germline): LNHDA, SQIVND (reference sequence). In nucleotides, the CDR3 is TGTGCCAGTAGTTCGAGGACTAGCGGGAGCTGGGAGCAGTTCTTC. Residues: CASSSRTSGSWEQFF.

The rearrangement joins TRBV30 to TRBJ1-4; maybe TRBD1 (6 bases). Trimming stripped 0 bases from V and 7 bases from J, with 15 bases between. CDR1 is GTSNPN, CDR2 SVGIG, per germline (reference sequence). The CDR3 consists of 15 residues. The DNA of the CDR3 is TGTGCCTGGAGTGTAAACAGGGCGTTAGGTGAAAAACTGTTTTTT. This codes for CAWSVNRALGEKLFF.

V is TRBV18 and J is TRBJ1-4, with no clear D. Trimming shortened V by 6 bases and J by 8 bases, and 13 bases separated the two germline ends. The CDR3 length is 13 residues. The germline V gene encodes CDR1 KGHSH and CDR2 LQKENI. The CDR3 reads CASSAEEREKLFF. The CDR3 nucleotides are TGTGCCAGCTCCGCGGAGGAAAGGGAAAAACTGTTTTTT.

This chain joins TRBV9 and TRBJ2-7; perhaps TRBD2 as D (5 bases). CDR3 length equals 14 residues. Deletions cut 2 bases from V and 4 bases from J, with 13 bases between. The germline CDR1 and CDR2 sequences are SGDLS and YYNGEE. The CDR3 sequence: CASSVELGGYEQYF. CDR3 nucleotide sequence: TGTGCCAGCAGCGTGGAACTAGGAGGTTACGAGCAGTACTTC.